Following are 15 T cell receptor beta chains from one sample sequenced in a study of blood T cell repertoires in COVID-19. TCRdb's table, derived via immunoSEQ multiplex PCR, lists solely in-frame clones and lacks some. In the table there are 390,000 or so clones, about 90% of which are singletons. The source material was peripheral blood. These TCRs come from a woman in her thirties with COVID-19, enrolled during active disease.

This clone came up a few times. CDR3 coding DNA: TGTGCCAGCTCACAACCCTTGCAGCCCCAGCATTTT. Protein product: CASSQPLQPQHF. The V call is TRBV18, the J call TRBJ1-5; D gene uncertain. The CDR3 loop spans 12 amino acids. The V and J ends lost 4 bases and 7 bases respectively, with 8 bases between them. Germline V lookup: CDR1 KGHSH, CDR2 LQKENI.

V and J are TRBV15 and TRBJ1-1, with D unclear. CDR1 and CDR2 (germline): LNHNV, YYDKDF (reference sequence). Trimming left V 0 bases short and J 1 base short, with 9 bases between. This CDR3 contains 15 residues. The CDR3, as DNA: TGTGCCACCAGCAGAGATAGAGGGTGGAACACTGAAGCTTTCTTT. Protein product: CATSRDRGWNTEAFF.

This rearrangement joins TRBV6-2 or TRBV6-3 to TRBJ1-1, with D possibly being TRBD1 (6 bases). Germline CDR1 MNHEY, CDR2 SVGEGT. This CDR3 is built from 16 residues. Trimming cost V 6 bases and J 0 bases, with 17 bases left between them. For the CDR3, the DNA is TGTGCCAGCAGCCCTACAGGGTCGAGCCTGAACACTGAAGCTTTCTTT. This translates into CASSPTGSSLNTEAFF.

The rearrangement links TRBV10-2 to TRBJ2-1, with D tentatively TRBD1 (5 bases). CDR1 and CDR2 (germline): WSHSY, SAAADI. V shed 11 bases and J shed 8 bases, with 13 bases lying between them. The CDR3 is made up of 11 amino acids. The CDR3 here is CAADSGDEQFF. CDR3 nucleotide sequence: TGCGCCGCCGACAGTGGAGATGAGCAGTTCTTC.

The V call is TRBV2, the J call TRBJ2-7; D perhaps matches TRBD1 (6 bases). The ends were cut back, 7 bases at V and 4 bases at J, with 14 bases in the middle. The CDR3 is 13 residues long. Per germline, CDR1 SNHLY and CDR2 FYNNEI. CDR3 residues: CASTQDRAYEQYF. CDR3 DNA: TGTGCCAGCACTCAGGACAGAGCTTACGAGCAGTACTTC.

The rearrangement links TRBV7-8 to TRBJ1-5, with TRBD1 as a possible D gene (6 bases). Germline CDR1 SGHVS, CDR2 FQNEAQ. Trimming cost V 1 base and J 9 bases, with 13 bases left between them. This CDR3 has 14 residues. The CDR3 spells CASSLVVQGSPQHF. The CDR3, as DNA: TGTGCCAGCAGCTTAGTGGTACAGGGATCGCCCCAGCATTTT.

The chain is built from TRBV28 and TRBJ1-4, with a weak D call TRBD1 (5 bases). The CDR3 consists of 15 residues. Per the germline V gene, CDR1 is MDHEN and CDR2 is SYDVKM. Deletions cut 5 bases from V and 6 bases from J, with 16 bases between. As DNA, the CDR3 is TGTGCCAGCAGTCCCCTCTGGGGGGAGGATGAAAAACTGTTTTTT. This codes for CASSPLWGEDEKLFF.

The chain couples TRBV29-1 to TRBJ2-3; D is unresolved. This CDR3 contains 14 residues. Trimming removed 7 bases at V and 2 bases at J, with 16 bases between. In germline, CDR1 is SQVTM, CDR2 ANQGSEA. The CDR3 DNA is TGCAGCGATACTACCTTATCGGCCACAGATACGCAGTATTTT. This codes for CSDTTLSATDTQYF.

V and J are TRBV6-5 and TRBJ1-3; D perhaps matches TRBD1 (6 bases). V lost 2 bases and J lost 0, with 8 bases in between. Germline-derived CDR1 and CDR2 are MNHEY and SVGAGI. The CDR3 sequence is 15 residues long. CDR3 region: CASSYGQTSGNTIYF. Written as DNA, the CDR3 is TGTGCCAGCAGTTACGGACAGACCTCTGGAAACACCATATATTTT.

The V and J genes are TRBV3-1 (or the pseudogene TRBV3-2) and TRBJ2-2; perhaps TRBD2 as D (5 bases). Germline CDR1 is LGHDT and CDR2 is YNNKEL (reference sequence). CDR3 length equals 16 residues. Trimming stripped 0 bases from V and 8 bases from J, with 16 bases between. CDR3 nucleotides: TGTGCCAGCAGCCAAGATCTCATCAGGAGGCAAGGGGAGCTGTTTTTT. It yields the protein CASSQDLIRRQGELFF.

V usage is TRBV6-2 or TRBV6-3 and J usage is TRBJ2-7; perhaps TRBD2 as D (5 bases). V lost 4 bases to trimming and J lost 4 bases, with 11 bases between them. The germline V gene has CDR1 MNHEY and CDR2 SVGEGT. There are 13 residues in the CDR3. CDR3 sequence reads: CASSSTIFYEQYF. CDR3 bases: TGTGCCAGCAGTTCGACTATTTTTTACGAGCAGTACTTC.

This clone came up a few times. The same CDR3 can be traced to other DNA sequences in this sample. The chain uses TRBV11-1 and TRBJ1-5, with 7 bases lining up with TRBD1. J lost 5 bases, V lost 2 bases, and 0 bases had no gene match. Germline CDR1 and CDR2: SGHAT and FQDESV (reference sequence). The CDR3 extends over 13 amino acids. Here the CDR3 reads CASSLTGDQPQHF. In DNA form, the CDR3 reads TGTGCCAGCAGCTTAACAGGGGATCAGCCCCAGCATTTT.

V is TRBV3-1 (or the pseudogene TRBV3-2) and J is TRBJ2-3; 11 bases are a match to TRBD2. Germline CDR1 and CDR2: LGHDT and YNNKEL (reference sequence). The length of the CDR3 is 19 residues. V trimming: 0 bases; J trimming: 4 bases; junction bases outside the gene matches: 12. CDR3 coding DNA: TGTGCCAGCAGCCAAGAGGGAGTACTAGCGGGAGACCCCCCAGATACGCAGTATTTT. This codes for CASSQEGVLAGDPPDTQYF.

The rearrangement uses TRBV7-9 and TRBJ2-3; D uncertain. The CDR3 totals 15 residues. Germline CDR1 reads SEHNR; CDR2 reads FQNEAQ (reference sequence). The ends were cut back, 1 base at V and 2 bases at J, with 10 bases in the middle. The CDR3 region is CASSLVDGSTDTQYF. The CDR3 DNA sequence: TGTGCCAGCAGCTTAGTTGACGGGTCCACAGATACGCAGTATTTT.

The V and J genes are TRBV9 and TRBJ2-1, with D perhaps TRBD2 (6 bases). V dropped 0 bases and J dropped 2 bases, with 12 bases sitting between them. The CDR3 length is 16 residues. Germline V gene lookup returns CDR1 SGDLS and CDR2 YYNGEE. CDR3 sequence: CASSVGPGEPYNEQFF. The CDR3 bases are TGTGCCAGCAGCGTAGGGCCGGGAGAGCCCTACAATGAGCAGTTCTTC.